Reported below is one T cell receptor beta chain. Its antigen is undetermined. The sample is drawn from a study of T-cell reconstitution after alpha-beta-depleted transplantation in children. Study-wide results and caveats: Where some patients showed high TCRbeta diversity at day 60, it came from recipient T cells and thymic progenitors that had survived. Alpha-beta T cells present about two months after transplant were reported to originate from several hundred expanded graft clones.

The V gene's germline CDR1 is ENHRY and CDR2 SYGVKD. V dropped 0 bases and J dropped 13; count of bases not matched to a gene: 3. CDR3 length equals 13 residues. It was with unique molecular identifiers that the TCRbeta library was prepared. TCRdb redid the calling of the PCR reads with MiXCR, one entry per CDR3 protein. The sample shows approximately 270,000 distinct CDR3 sequences, 24% of them seen only once. The rearrangement uses TRBV10-3 and TRBJ2-1; 10 positions agree with TRBD1. The sequence was collected from a female patient aged 2-9 years who had a stem cell transplant for congenital amegakaryocytic thrombocytopenia, so the T cells may come from the graft donor. The sequencing used PBMCs, mostly from graft donor cells, collected 360 days after TCRalphabeta/CD19-depleted stem cell transplant. CDR3 protein: CAISESTGGPQFF. The DNA of the CDR3 is TGTGCCATCAGTGAGTCGACAGGGGGCCCCCAGTTCTTC.